This T cell receptor (beta chain) derives from a study of HIV-infected children after antiretroviral therapy interruption. Study details: Four children interrupted treatment; four stayed on continuous treatment.

The treatment is: PENTA 11 planned treatment interruption arm or continuous ART arm. Sorting from thawed PBMCs isolated naive CD4+ CD45RA+ CD45RO- T cells. This clonotype occurred many times. The CDR3 is 14 amino acids. The germline CDR1 and CDR2 sequences are GTSNPN and SVGIG (reference sequence). Trimming cost V 0 bases and J 2 bases, with 8 bases left between them. RNA-based 3' RACE libraries used unique molecular identifiers. TCRdb re-called the 3' RACE reads through MiXCR, storing one row per CDR3 protein. The sample contains more than 35,000 distinct CDR3 sequences, around 7% of which appear only once.

The chain recombines TRBV30 with TRBJ1-5, with D unclear. The TCR originated in a pool of human donors with HIV. The input for sequencing was CD45RA+ CD4+ T cells from PBMCs, pooled from several time points, taken from a donor given antiretroviral therapy, either interrupted or continuous. Regarding subset: naive CD4+ CD45RA+ CD45RO- T cells. The CDR3 here is CAWSVDAGNQPQHF. The CDR3 DNA reads as TGTGCCTGGAGTGTGGACGCCGGCAATCAGCCCCAGCATTTT.